One sample yielded the 24 T cell receptor beta chains listed below, sequenced in a study of T cell repertoires in cytomegalovirus infection. TCRdb reanalysed the reads using MiXCR and keeps one entry per CDR3 protein. Of more than 400,000 distinct CDR3 sequences listed, more than 25% are singletons. The specimen sequenced was PBMCs. These receptors all stem from a human donor in good health (CMV status not recorded). Some clones in this sample may be carry-over from other donors' samples.

The chain uses TRBV19 and TRBJ1-5; D is uncertain. Germline CDR1 reads LNHDA; CDR2 reads SQIVND (reference sequence). The CDR3 has 13 amino acids. The ends were cut back, 2 bases at V and 6 bases at J, with 8 bases in the middle. The CDR3 loop reads CASSIPGSQPQHF. Written as DNA, the CDR3 is TGTGCCAGTAGTATACCGGGATCTCAGCCCCAGCATTTT.

The chain is built from TRBV6-2 or TRBV6-3 and TRBJ2-7; 7 nucleotides align to TRBD2. Germline V gene data show CDR1 as MNHEY and CDR2 as SVGEGT. The CDR3 loop spans 15 amino acids. The V and J ends lost 6 bases and 0 bases, in that order; junction bases with no gene match: 8. CDR3 DNA sequence: TGTGCCAGCAGCACTCTAGCGGAAAGCTCCTACGAGCAGTACGTC. It translates to CASSTLAESSYEQYV.

This clonotype was seen more than once but under ten times. The CDR3: CASSLPSYTGELFF. CDR3 in DNA: TGTGCCAGCAGCTTACCCTCTTACACCGGGGAGCTGTTTTTT. This rearrangement joins TRBV11-3 to TRBJ2-2; D gene unclear. The CDR3 is 14 amino acids. Germline lookup yields CDR1 SGHNT and CDR2 YENEEA. V was clipped by 2 bases and J by 3 bases, with 7 bases between them. Together with reference TRBV11-3 and TRBJ2-2, the CDR3 gives the full variable domain: EAGVVQSPRYKIIEKKQPVAFWCNPISGHNTLYWYLQNLGQGPELLIRYENEEAVDDSQLPKDRFSAERLKGVDSTLKIQPAELGDSAVYLCASSLPSYTGELFFGEGSRLTVL.

This clonotype was seen repeatedly, ten times or more. The chain employs TRBV11-2 and TRBJ2-5; D possibly matches TRBD1 or TRBD2 (5 bases each). Germline V gene data show CDR1 as SGHAT and CDR2 as FQNNGV. The CDR3 contains 15 residues. Trimming took off 2 bases at V and 4 bases at J, with 14 bases between the two ends. The CDR3 loop is CASSLPPGTRETQYF. The CDR3 nucleotides are TGTGCCAGCAGCTTACCCCCGGGGACGAGAGAGACCCAGTACTTC.

The chain uses TRBV4-1 and TRBJ2-1; 10 nucleotides agree with TRBD2. The CDR3 covers 15 residues. V dropped 0 bases and J dropped 6; count of bases not matched to a gene: 2. In germline, CDR1 is MGHRA, CDR2 YSYEKL. CDR3: CASSQEGLAANEQFF. The DNA for the CDR3 is TGCGCCAGCAGCCAAGAAGGACTAGCGGCCAATGAGCAGTTCTTC.

This clonotype was observed a few times. V usage is TRBV7-2 and J usage is TRBJ2-5; 9 bases agree with TRBD2. V shed 1 base, J shed 1 base, and the junction held 4 bases outside the gene matches. Germline V gene lookup returns CDR1 SGHTA and CDR2 FQGNSA. This CDR3 contains 16 residues. CDR3: CASSLGIAGVQETQYF. As DNA, the CDR3 is TGTGCCAGCAGCTTAGGCATAGCGGGAGTCCAAGAGACCCAGTACTTC.

This clonotype was detected many times. This rearrangement joins TRBV7-8 to TRBJ2-1; possibly TRBD1 or TRBD2 for D (5 bases each). The CDR3 covers 16 residues. The V end lost 2 bases, the J end lost 0 bases, and 11 bases lay between the germline ends. Germline loops: CDR1 SGHVS, CDR2 FQNEAQ. The CDR3 spells CASSLMRGISYNEQFF. Written as DNA, the CDR3 is TGTGCCAGCAGCTTAATGAGGGGAATCTCCTACAATGAGCAGTTCTTC.

The chain joins TRBV5-4 to TRBJ2-5; D may match TRBD1 or TRBD2 (5 bases each). The CDR3 loop spans 12 amino acids. Trimming left V 0 bases short and J 10 bases short, with 10 bases between. CDR1 is SGHNT and CDR2 is YYREEE in the germline V gene (reference sequence). The CDR3 loop is CASSLGDRIQYF. In DNA form, the CDR3 reads TGTGCCAGCAGCTTGGGGGACCGTATCCAGTACTTC.

This rearrangement joins TRBV14 to TRBJ2-5; D is uncertain. The CDR3 extends over 13 amino acids. CDR1 and CDR2 (germline): SGHDN, FVKESK. Trimming stripped 2 bases from V and 3 bases from J, with 7 bases between. The CDR3 DNA follows: TGTGCCAGCAGCCAATGGCTAGAAGAGACCCAGTACTTC. Its protein product is CASSQWLEETQYF.

The chain carries TRBV6-2 or TRBV6-3 and TRBJ2-3; D possibly corresponds to TRBD2 (5 bases). V lost 5 bases, J lost 10 bases, and 13 bases lay in between. The CDR3 is 12 amino acids. Germline CDR1 MNHEY, CDR2 SVGEGT. CDR3 nucleotides: TGTGCCAGCAGTGATACTAGTCAGCCGCAGTATTTT. It codes for CASSDTSQPQYF.

The chain employs TRBV28 and TRBJ1-5, with D perhaps TRBD1 (6 bases). Germline CDR1 MDHEN, CDR2 SYDVKM. The CDR3 is 13 amino acids. The V end lost 8 bases, the J end lost 0 bases, and 8 bases lay between the germline ends. The CDR3 DNA is TGTGCCAGCCACAGGGATAGCAATCAGCCCCAGCATTTT. It translates to CASHRDSNQPQHF.

The genes are TRBV9 and TRBJ2-7, with D unclear. Trimming removed 4 bases from V and 4 bases from J, with 15 bases in between. Germline CDR1 is SGDLS and CDR2 is YYNGEE. The CDR3 contains 14 residues. CDR3 DNA sequence: TGTGCCAGCAGCTTCTCTTTCACATCGTACGAGCAGTACTTC. Translation: CASSFSFTSYEQYF.

This clonotype was seen only a few times. The V and J genes are TRBV6-2 or TRBV6-3 and TRBJ1-1; no definite D call. V was trimmed by 6 bases and J by 1 base, leaving 12 bases between them. Germline V gene sequence: CDR1 MNHEY, CDR2 SVGEGT. This CDR3 contains 14 residues. CDR3 sequence (DNA): TGTGCCAGCAGGCCCGTTCTCTCGAACACTGAAGCTTTCTTT. Protein: CASRPVLSNTEAFF.

J is TRBJ1-1 and V is TRBV11-1; 7 bases match TRBD1. The germline gives CDR1 SGHAT, CDR2 FQDESV (reference sequence). This CDR3 region has 14 residues. J gave up 6 bases and V 2 bases, and 6 bases lay outside the gene matches. The DNA of the CDR3 is TGTGCCAGCAGCTTAAAGGGGACAGAGCCTGAAGCTTTCTTT. It yields the protein CASSLKGTEPEAFF.

This chain connects TRBV7-2 to TRBJ2-1, with 10 bases matching TRBD2. In germline, CDR1 is SGHTA, CDR2 FQGNSA. The V segment lost 5 bases and the J segment 7 bases; nucleotides outside the gene matches: 5. The CDR3 covers 14 residues. The CDR3 reads CASSPGTSENEQFF. CDR3 in DNA: TGTGCCAGCAGCCCAGGGACTAGCGAAAATGAGCAGTTCTTC.

This clonotype was seen a handful of times. The V call is TRBV7-9, the J call TRBJ1-4; D unresolved. V lost 3 bases, J lost 8 bases, and 10 bases lay in between. The CDR3 is 13 residues long. CDR1 and CDR2 (germline): SEHNR, FQNEAQ (reference sequence). CDR3 coding DNA: TGTGCCAGCAGCTTGGATGTCCGCGAAAAACTGTTTTTT. Protein sequence: CASSLDVREKLFF.

The chain carries TRBV5-1 and TRBJ2-7, with 10 bases fitting TRBD1. This CDR3 has 16 residues. Trimming cost V 4 bases and J 7 bases; bases outside gene matches: 14. Per the germline V gene, CDR1 is SGHRS and CDR2 is YFSETQ. The CDR3 DNA reads as TGCGCCAGCAGCCTAGGGACAGGGGCCTCGAATATGGAGCAGTACTTC. It encodes CASSLGTGASNMEQYF.

The chain links TRBV19 to TRBJ2-5; D is unresolved. CDR1 and CDR2 from the germline V gene are LNHDA and SQIVND (reference sequence). The CDR3 sequence is 14 residues long. Trimming pared 3 bases from V and 1 base from J, leaving 9 bases between. CDR3 region: CASSIRGPQETQYF. The DNA for the CDR3 is TGTGCCAGTAGTATTCGCGGACCCCAAGAGACCCAGTACTTC.

Remarks on this clonotype: This may come from a read error, since a much larger clone is one base off. This chain joins TRBV28 and TRBJ1-2; 7 bases are a match to TRBD1. V shed 4 bases, J shed 5 bases, and the junction held 4 bases outside the gene matches. Germline assignment: CDR1 MDHEN and CDR2 SYDVKM. The CDR3 has 13 amino acids. Here the CDR3 DNA reads TGTGCCAGCAGTTACGACAGGGTGTATGGCTACACCTTC. Protein sequence: CASSYDRVYGYTF.

The genes are TRBV7-3 and TRBJ2-2; possible D gene TRBD2, 7 bases. Deletions cut 3 bases from V and 6 bases from J, with 11 bases between. The V gene's germline CDR1 is SGHTA and CDR2 FQGTGA. The CDR3 runs to 14 residues. CDR3 sequence (DNA): TGTGCCAGCAGCTTCGGGGGGCGGTCCGGGGAGCTGTTTTTT. It specifies CASSFGGRSGELFF.

This clonotype was observed a handful of times. In DNA form, the CDR3 reads TGTGCCAGCAGTCTCCGTGGACTAGCGGGAGGGTACACTAGCACAGATACGCAGTATTTT. It is translated as CASSLRGLAGGYTSTDTQYF. The chain links TRBV6-1 to TRBJ2-3; 15 bases map to TRBD2. V lost 5 bases to trimming and J lost 0 bases; unmatched junction nucleotides: 12. The germline gives CDR1 MNHNS, CDR2 SASEGT. The CDR3 sequence is 20 residues long.

This clonotype showed up just a few times. The chain combines TRBV5-8 with TRBJ2-1, with 11 bases lining up with TRBD1. Germline-derived CDR1 and CDR2 are SGHTS and YDEGEE. Losses at the gene ends were 4 bases for V and 9 bases for J; bases not matched to a gene: 6. The CDR3 runs to 14 residues. The CDR3 DNA sequence: TGTGCCAGCAGCCCGGGACAGGGGGACCTTGAGCAGTTCTTC. Amino acid sequence: CASSPGQGDLEQFF.

The chain carries TRBV14 and TRBJ1-2, with 9 bases lining up with TRBD1. Germline CDR1 SGHDN, CDR2 FVKESK. The CDR3 totals 15 residues. The trim removed 1 base at V and 1 base at J, leaving 1 base unmatched. The CDR3 loop reads CASSQGQGVNYGYTF. CDR3 coding DNA: TGTGCCAGCAGCCAAGGACAGGGGGTTAACTATGGCTACACCTTC.

In its sample, this clonotype was seen a few times. The V gene is TRBV27, the J gene TRBJ1-2, with D tentatively TRBD1 (5 bases). The CDR3 sequence is 14 residues long. CDR1 is MNHEY, CDR2 SMNVEV, per germline (reference sequence). V lost 5 bases and J lost 5, with 15 bases in between. The CDR3 DNA is TGTGCCAGCAGTAGAGGTACAGGTCGGTATGGCTACACCTTC. Amino acids: CASSRGTGRYGYTF.